This T cell receptor beta chain originates from a study of glioma-infiltrating T cells after dendritic cell vaccination. At the level of the study: Dendritic cell vaccination trial patients had either newly diagnosed or recurrent glioblastoma. Patients received three intradermal dendritic cell vaccine injections at biweekly intervals.

Comments on this clone: What it binds is unknown.

Study-wide results and limits: The cohort had few patients with full blood and tumor sets.

Method: immunoSEQ multiplex PCR; TCRdb's copy keeps in-frame clones and lacks some. The sample includes around 23,000 clones, approximately 89% of them seen just once. Stated time point: after dendritic cell vaccination, including at tumor progression/relapse. Patients had residual fresh-frozen tumor tissue and more than two years of survival data. Sequenced material: blood, taken after dendritic cell vaccination. This TCR came from a human donor with glioblastoma.

The CDR3 nucleotides read TGCGCCAGCAGCTTCCCGGGACTAGCGGGGGGCCTACCTGTCCCCGAGACCCAGTACTTC. This codes for CASSFPGLAGGLPVPETQYF. The chain joins TRBV5-1 to TRBJ2-5; 15 nucleotides line up with TRBD2. The CDR3 is 20 residues long. Germline CDR1 and CDR2: SGHRS and YFSETQ. V gave up 2 bases and J gave up 5 bases; unmatched junction bases: 16.